This record covers a single T cell receptor (beta chain). Original handling: How many nucleated cells were present was estimated from reference gene primer amplification. Generated by immunoSEQ multiplex PCR, the TCRdb table keeps only in-frame clones and is missing some. V and J calls and clone size follow that table, whereas D and trimming were derived from the DNA. This table has approximately 160,000 clones, around 84% appearing once. The data were taken from a study of blood T cell repertoires in COVID-19. Looking at the study overall: Whether acute or convalescent, the COVID-19 samples came from the United States, Italy and Spain. T cells, B-cell-depleted T cells, or PBMCs provided the cDNA or gDNA that served as material.

The origin of this receptor is a woman aged 80 or older with acute or convalescent COVID-19. The sample consisted of peripheral blood.

CDR3 sequence reads: CASSMRRSYEQYF. The CDR3 DNA is TGTGCCAGTAGTATGAGGAGGTCCTACGAGCAGTACTTC. The V and J genes are TRBV19 and TRBJ2-7; maybe TRBD2 (5 bases). The CDR3 totals 13 residues. Germline-derived CDR1 and CDR2 are LNHDA and SQIVND (reference sequence). V lost 3 bases and J lost 1, with 7 bases in between.